This T cell receptor beta chain derives from a study of blood T cells in healthy people across ages. Primed by a sample-barcoded 5' primer and a J-beta primer mix, a second PCR proceeded for about 6 to 11 cycles. CDR3-containing paired-end reads numbered at least 3 million in each sample. MiXCR, run by TCRdb on the 5' RACE reads, gives a single entry per CDR3 protein. The sample includes about 1.8 million distinct CDR3 sequences, around half seen only once; the top ten take around 2.1%. The CDR3 contains 14 residues. V was cut by 0 bases and J by 3 bases, with 6 bases left in between. The V gene's germline CDR1 is DFQATT and CDR2 SNEGSKA (reference sequence).

The V and J genes are TRBV20-1 and TRBJ2-6, with unresolved D. The sequencing input was blood. The TCR comes from a woman aged 40-49 years in good health. CDR3 protein: CSAREWGGANVLTF. DNA of the CDR3: TGCAGTGCTAGAGAATGGGGTGGGGCCAACGTCCTGACTTTC.